Listed below are T cell receptor beta chains from one sample, sequenced in a study of PD-1 blockade in mismatch repair-deficient tumors. The table came from immunoSEQ multiplex PCR; TCRdb's copy has only in-frame clones and leaves some out. The table lists 3,500 to 4,500 clones, around 81% of them singletons. The sample in question was primary tumor tissue, obtained from a patient treated with pembrolizumab. The source of these receptors is an adult with mismatch repair-deficient cancer. The conserved cysteine and the conserved F or W are not part of the CDR3 here. The order of the fields is V gene, J gene, CDR3 protein.

>TRBV7-8|TRBJ2-1
ASSFQMSGYNEQF
>TRBV29-1|TRBJ2-7
SVGLAGVTY
>TRBV18|TRBJ1-2
ASSPPSIQGYGYT
>TRBV30|TRBJ2-2
AWGGGGELF
>TRBV11-3|TRBJ1-1
ASSYKGANTEAF
>TRBV5-1|TRBJ2-7
ASSLEGTNQQY
>TRBV2|TRBJ1-5
ASSVAERGPQH
>TRBV28|TRBJ1-1
ASSSDPGVAF
>TRBV5-1|TRBJ1-1
ASSLVVGTDTEAF
>TRBV15|TRBJ2-1
ATSRDYLAGGYEQF
>TRBV6-1|TRBJ2-2
ASSDPLGGGHNTGELF
>TRBV7-9|TRBJ2-1
ASSPGWGGRTNNEQF
>TRBV29-1|TRBJ2-7
SVPSGDRDRAEGYEQY
>TRBV6-1|TRBJ2-7
ASNDRNLVTYEQY
>TRBV4-2|TRBJ1-5
ASSQGSADRGGNQPQH
>TRBV7-3|TRBJ2-1
ASSLGSGNYEQF
>TRBV9|TRBJ2-1
ASSVISSNEQF
>TRBV6-1|TRBJ2-7
ASRGGTPSYEQY
>TRBV28|TRBJ1-2
ASADRVYGYT
>TRBV29-1|TRBJ2-7
SVENLAGVYEQY
>TRBV6-6|TRBJ1-1
ASSYSGQGATEAF
>TRBV5-1|TRBJ2-7
ASGESGVYEQY
>TRBV6-4|TRBJ2-2
ASKLTQGLARSGELF
>TRBV11-3|TRBJ2-5
ASSLEASAWETQY
>TRBV27|TRBJ1-5
ASGEGDQPQH
>TRBV11-2|TRBJ2-6
ASSLMAGGAGANVLT
>TRBV19|TRBJ2-2
ATDRATGELF
>TRBV14|TRBJ1-1
ASSRAGMNTEAF
>TRBV7-8|TRBJ2-7
ASSLVPLGGEQY
>TRBV14|TRBJ1-2
ASSPPGDYGYT
>TRBV7-2|TRBJ1-5
ASSLEVTRGGQPQH
>TRBV28|TRBJ1-2
ASSPKLYGYT
>TRBV10-2|TRBJ1-1
ASSESGTGTAEAF
>TRBV11-3|TRBJ2-5
ASSLGSGTRQETQY
>TRBV29-1|TRBJ2-1
SGEGTAPLHEQF
>TRBV5-4|TRBJ2-3
ASSSHFGGTDTQY
>TRBV7-8|TRBJ1-2
ASSLEIRVGGYGYT
>TRBV6-6|TRBJ1-5
ASSYSRGGNQPQH
>TRBV18|TRBJ1-4
ASSARDRGHEKLF
>TRBV5-1|TRBJ2-2
ASSGRSQRPSNTGELF
>TRBV5-1|TRBJ1-2
ASSYWGSGTGVDGYT
>TRBV5-8|TRBJ1-4
ASSIGQGTNEKLF
>TRBV28|TRBJ1-5
ASSGTQNQPQH
>TRBV27|TRBJ2-7
ASRTTGGNNEQY
>TRBV28|TRBJ1-2
ASSLGSIGYT
>TRBV19|TRBJ2-2
ASSIQGSNTGELF
>TRBV28|TRBJ1-5
ASSLPLHQPQH
>TRBV5-1|TRBJ1-1
ASRIGQNTEAF